This T cell receptor (beta chain) is from a study of post-analysis software for immune sequencing data. Across the study: Secondary progressive, relapsing-remitting and progressive-relapsing multiple sclerosis were among the included disease courses.

Unique-molecular-identifier-tagged TCR beta cDNA libraries were used. Between roughly 0.9 and 11 million T cells gave rise to roughly 0.5 million cDNA molecules. Via MiXCR, TCRdb re-called the PCR reads, giving one row per CDR3 protein. The sample yields more than 350,000 distinct CDR3 sequences, less than 40% seen once. On this clonotype: Its target is unknown.

This CDR3 is built from 12 residues. Germline V gives CDR1 SQVTM, CDR2 ANQGSEA. The V end lost 7 bases, the J end lost 0 bases, and 9 bases lay between the germline ends. Study-level findings and limits: Multiple sclerosis patients showed significantly lower normalized Chao1 diversity than controls did. Patients showed TRBV5-6, TRBV5-1 and TRBV20-1 among about five TRBV segments more frequent than in controls.

This clonotype was sampled from a girl aged 2 to 9 with multiple sclerosis. This rearrangement joins TRBV29-1 to TRBJ1-1; no reliable D call. Sequenced sample: blood. CDR3 residues: CSAGFVNTEAFF. CDR3 nucleotides: TGCAGCGCGGGTTTCGTGAACACTGAAGCTTTCTTT.